Following are 23 T cell receptor beta chains from one sample sequenced in a study of cytomegalovirus exposure and HLA in healthy donors (dated by TCRdb to about 2017). The method behind the library was the immunoSEQ multiplex PCR assay. For the multiplex PCR, a mixture combining 60 forward primers for TCR Vbeta segments and 13 reverse primers for TCR Jbeta segments was used. In TCRdb, the immuneACCESS table is reduced to in-frame sequences with V and J assigned. These tables do not hold every clone; where another copy was compared, an unresolved V gene accounts for under half, and the others remain unexplained. In this sample the table shows roughly 160,000 clones, 82% of which occur a single time. Roughly 10% of the sample belongs to the ten largest clones. Sequenced material: PBMCs. The receptor set was obtained from a man aged 45 to 65 in good health and CMV-seropositive.

This clone was seen more than once but under ten times. The chain combines TRBV5-6 with TRBJ2-7; D might be TRBD2 (5 bases). The ends were cut back, 3 bases at V and 5 bases at J, with 12 bases in the middle. The CDR3 is 13 residues long. Germline-derived CDR1 and CDR2 are SGHDT and YYEEEE. CDR3 in amino acids: CASSWGVQNEQYF. CDR3 sequence (DNA): TGTGCCAGCAGCTGGGGAGTACAAAACGAGCAGTACTTC. Full variable domain (missing parts from reference TRBV5-6 and TRBJ2-7): DAGVTQSPTHLIKTRGQQVTLRCSPKSGHDTVSWYQQALGQGPQFIFQYYEEEERQRGNFPDRFSGHQFPNYSSELNVNALLLGDSALYLCASSWGVQNEQYFGPGTRLTVT.

The chain combines TRBV19 with TRBJ1-4; 7 positions match TRBD1. The germline V gene has CDR1 LNHDA and CDR2 SQIVND (reference sequence). The trim removed 3 bases at V and 0 bases at J, leaving 4 bases unmatched. This CDR3 comprises 16 residues. The CDR3 bases are TGTGCCAGTAGTATTAACAGGGGCACAACTAATGAAAAACTGTTTTTT. Translated, it gives CASSINRGTTNEKLFF.

The rearrangement links TRBV28 to TRBJ2-7; no firm D call. V lost 3 bases and J lost 5, with 11 bases in between. Germline V gene lookup returns CDR1 MDHEN and CDR2 SYDVKM. The CDR3 runs to 13 residues. CDR3 residues: CASSFGSVDEQYF. The DNA for the CDR3 is TGTGCCAGCAGTTTTGGTTCGGTTGACGAGCAGTACTTC.

CDR3 loop: CSVATANTEAFF. In nucleotides, the CDR3 is TGCAGCGTTGCGACAGCTAACACTGAAGCTTTCTTT. The chain uses TRBV29-1 and TRBJ1-1; the D gene is possibly TRBD1 (5 bases). The CDR3 length is 12 residues. Per the germline V gene, CDR1 is SQVTM and CDR2 is ANQGSEA. V was pared by 4 bases and J by 2 bases, with 8 bases between.

The chain uses TRBV9 and TRBJ2-7; 7 bases map to TRBD1. Trimming cost V 0 bases and J 4 bases; bases outside gene matches: 7. Germline CDR1 SGDLS, CDR2 YYNGEE. The CDR3 consists of 15 residues. CDR3 protein: CASSVGGGEFYEQYF. The DNA of the CDR3 is TGTGCCAGCAGCGTAGGAGGGGGCGAGTTTTACGAGCAGTACTTC. The variable domain in full, with the rest retrieved from reference TRBV9 and TRBJ2-7, is DSGVTQTPKHLITATGQRVTLRCSPRSGDLSVYWYQQSLDQGLQFLIQYYNGEERAKGNILERFSAQQFPDLHSELNLSSLELGDSALYFCASSVGGGEFYEQYFGPGTRLTVT.

The chain couples TRBV9 to TRBJ2-2, with D possibly matching TRBD2 (7 bases). The CDR3 spans 17 residues. The germline gives CDR1 SGDLS, CDR2 YYNGEE. V shed 3 bases and J shed 1 base, with 16 bases lying between them. The CDR3 DNA follows: TGTGCCAGCAGCGCTCAGAGGGGGGGCTTGAACACCGGGGAGCTGTTTTTT. Residues: CASSAQRGGLNTGELFF.

V is TRBV2 and J is TRBJ2-2; D might be TRBD2 (6 bases). Deletions cut 4 bases from V and 4 bases from J, with 16 bases between. The CDR3 is 16 amino acids. CDR1 and CDR2 (germline): SNHLY, FYNNEI. CDR3 protein: CASSGGDAGITGELFF. The CDR3 coding sequence is TGTGCCAGCAGTGGGGGGGATGCAGGGATCACCGGGGAGCTGTTTTTT. Combining the CDR3 with reference TRBV2 and TRBJ2-2 gives the whole variable domain EPEVTQTPSHQVTQMGQEVILRCVPISNHLYFYWYRQILGQKVEFLVSFYNNEISEKSEIFDDQFSVERPDGSNFTLKIRSTKLEDSAMYFCASSGGDAGITGELFFGEGSRLTVL.

This clone appeared once. V gene TRBV5-1 combines with J gene TRBJ2-7; D may be TRBD2 (7 bases). Germline values: CDR1 SGHRS, CDR2 YFSETQ. Trimming left V 1 base short and J 4 bases short, with 12 bases between. This CDR3 comprises 14 residues. DNA for the CDR3: TGCGCCAGCAGCTTGTTACAGGGAGGGTACGAGCAGTACTTC. Its translation is CASSLLQGGYEQYF.

The chain combines TRBV28 with TRBJ2-1; D is uncertain. Germline CDR1 MDHEN, CDR2 SYDVKM. CDR3 length: 14 residues. Trimming took off 6 bases at V and 9 bases at J, with 18 bases between the two ends. The CDR3 here is CASRTPDELGEQFF. The CDR3 coding sequence is TGTGCCAGCAGGACACCTGACGAGTTAGGTGAGCAGTTCTTC.

To note about this clone: A junction boundary mismatches the germline segment, possibly from a read error. The chain recombines TRBV7-7 with TRBJ2-2; 11 positions match TRBD1. The V gene's germline CDR1 is SSHAT and CDR2 FNYEAQ (reference sequence). This CDR3 contains 15 residues. The CDR3 bases are TGTGCTAGCAGCTTAGGGACAGGGGGAGCCGGGGAGCTGTTTTTT. This translates into CASSLGTGGAGELFF.

This chain uses TRBV4-1 with TRBJ2-7; 9 nucleotides match TRBD1. Germline CDR1 and CDR2: MGHRA and YSYEKL. V lost 1 base and J lost 3; bases outside the gene matches: 4. This CDR3 has 15 amino acids. The DNA for the CDR3 is TGCGCCAGCAGCCAAGTCAGACAGGGGGGCTACGAGCAGTACTTC. This gives the protein CASSQVRQGGYEQYF.

V gene TRBV10-3 combines with J gene TRBJ1-4; D is perhaps TRBD1 (5 bases). The germline V gene has CDR1 ENHRY and CDR2 SYGVKD. The CDR3 loop spans 16 amino acids. V lost 0 bases to trimming and J lost 2 bases, with 10 bases between them. The CDR3 sequence: CAISESGGGTNEKLFF. The DNA of the CDR3 is TGTGCCATCAGTGAGTCCGGGGGAGGCACTAATGAAAAACTGTTTTTT.

The J gene is TRBJ2-3, the V gene TRBV28, with TRBD2 identical over 7 bases. Per the germline V gene, CDR1 is MDHEN and CDR2 is SYDVKM. The J segment lost 2 bases and the V segment lost 8 bases, leaving 13 bases of the junction unmatched. This CDR3 spans 16 amino acids. The CDR3 DNA sequence: TGTGCCAGCTCCTATCAGGCGGGAGACTACACAGATACGCAGTATTTT. This codes for CASSYQAGDYTDTQYF. The full variable domain, in which reference TRBV28 and TRBJ2-3 provide the parts outside the CDR3, is DVKVTQSSRYLVKRTGEKVFLECVQDMDHENMFWYRQDPGLGLRLIYFSYDVKMKEKGDIPEGYSVSREKKERFSLILESASTNQTSMYLCASSYQAGDYTDTQYFGPGTRLTVL.

The rearrangement links TRBV2 to TRBJ2-7, with 10 nucleotides matching TRBD2. J lost 5 bases, V lost 4 bases, and 5 bases had no gene match. There are 14 residues in the CDR3. From germline, CDR1 is SNHLY and CDR2 FYNNEI. CDR3 loop: CASSGSGRGDEQYF. In DNA form, the CDR3 reads TGTGCCAGCAGTGGGAGCGGGAGGGGAGACGAGCAGTACTTC.

This chain connects TRBV30 to TRBJ1-1, with D possibly being TRBD1 (6 bases). V lost 4 bases and J lost 1, with 16 bases in between. Per germline, CDR1 GTSNPN and CDR2 SVGIG (reference sequence). The CDR3 length is 15 residues. CDR3 region: CAWTKRGPSNTEAFF. In nucleotides, the CDR3 is TGTGCCTGGACGAAGCGGGGGCCATCGAACACTGAAGCTTTCTTT. The full variable domain, rest sourced from reference TRBV30 and TRBJ1-1, is SQTIHQWPATLVQPVGSPLSLECTVEGTSNPNLYWYRQAAGRGLQLLFYSVGIGQISSEVPQNLSASRPQDRQFILSSKKLLLSDSGFYLCAWTKRGPSNTEAFFGQGTRLTVV.

J is TRBJ1-1 and V is TRBV7-3; 11 nucleotides line up with TRBD1. This CDR3 has 15 residues. In germline, CDR1 is SGHTA, CDR2 FQGTGA. Losses at the gene ends were 2 bases for V and 5 bases for J; bases not matched to a gene: 4. CDR3 amino acids: CASSLGGTGGTEAFF. For the CDR3, the DNA is TGTGCCAGCAGCTTAGGGGGGACAGGGGGGACTGAAGCTTTCTTT.

The chain carries TRBV27 and TRBJ2-1; 9 bases are a match to TRBD2. Trimming at V came to 1 base and at J to 9 bases, leaving 10 bases not matched to a gene. The CDR3 extends over 16 amino acids. Germline V gene sequence: CDR1 MNHEY, CDR2 SMNVEV (reference sequence). In DNA, the CDR3 is TGTGCCAGCAGTTTATTGCGGGAGGGAGGGCCTGTTGAGCAGTTCTTC. Translating gives CASSLLREGGPVEQFF.

This clone showed up just once. This chain uses TRBV7-6 with TRBJ2-7; no clear D. The length of the CDR3 is 12 residues. The germline V gene has CDR1 SGHVS and CDR2 FNYEAQ. The V gene lost 2 bases and the J gene lost 3 bases, with 5 bases spanning the gap. CDR3 amino acids: CASSLPDYEQYF. The CDR3 region has the DNA TGTGCCAGCAGCTTACCAGACTACGAGCAGTACTTC.

This clone was seen only once. The chain links TRBV9 to TRBJ2-2; TRBD1 matches 8 bases. CDR3 size: 14 residues. Germline lookup yields CDR1 SGDLS and CDR2 YYNGEE. The V segment lost 2 bases and the J segment 8 bases; nucleotides outside the gene matches: 5. CDR3 protein: CASSVQGAGGELFF. CDR3 sequence (DNA): TGTGCCAGCAGCGTGCAGGGGGCAGGGGGGGAGCTGTTTTTT.

This clone was detected only a few times. This chain links TRBV5-1 with TRBJ1-2, with 10 bases that match TRBD1. CDR1 is SGHRS and CDR2 is YFSETQ in the germline V gene. J gave up 2 bases and V 4 bases, and 11 bases lay outside the gene matches. The CDR3 is 17 residues long. DNA of the CDR3: TGCGCCAGCAGCCAATACCCGGACAGGGGGAACAACTATGGCTACACCTTC. This gives the protein CASSQYPDRGNNYGYTF.

V and J are TRBV11-2 and TRBJ2-5, with a weak D call TRBD2 (6 bases). This CDR3 is 13 amino acids long. Germline-derived CDR1 and CDR2 are SGHAT and FQNNGV. The V gene lost 11 bases and the J gene lost 0 bases, with 13 bases spanning the gap. The CDR3 is CACRGGDQETQYF. CDR3 coding DNA: TGTGCCTGCCGTGGCGGGGACCAAGAGACCCAGTACTTC.

As to this clone: Other nucleotide sequences in the sample specify the same CDR3. The V call is TRBV28, the J call TRBJ1-2; the match to TRBD1 covers 9 bases. CDR1 and CDR2 (germline): MDHEN, SYDVKM. CDR3 length: 13 amino acids. V was clipped by 5 bases and J by 8 bases; unmatched bases: 6. As DNA, the CDR3 is TGTGCCAGCAGTACACAGGGGGCGCCCGGCTACACCTTC. Translated: CASSTQGAPGYTF.

V is TRBV7-6 and J is TRBJ2-3, with 7 bases matching TRBD1. The CDR3 consists of 14 residues. With V trimmed by 5 bases and J by 4 bases, 6 bases remained unmatched. Germline V gene sequence: CDR1 SGHVS, CDR2 FNYEAQ. CDR3 DNA: TGTGCCAGCAGCCGAGACAGGGTGGCAGATACGCAGTATTTT. Protein: CASSRDRVADTQYF.